These T cell receptor beta chains were read from a single sample in a study of blood T cell repertoires in COVID-19. TCRdb's copy holds only in-frame clones and misses some; the assay was immunoSEQ multiplex PCR. The repertoire has around 370,000 clones, 88% of them found once; the top ten carry about 7.3%. Material for sequencing was peripheral blood. The source of these receptors is a woman in her 70s with COVID-19, enrolled during active disease. CDR3s include the opening cysteine and the closing phenylalanine or tryptophan. The order of the fields is CDR3 length, V gene, J gene, clone size, D gene, CDR3 DNA, CDR3 protein. D genes are given only for firm matches. Size values are once, few and many counts, or a class for expanded clones, and some rows have none.

cdr3_length: 15
v_call: TRBV4-1
j_call: TRBJ1-2
clone_size: .
d_call: TRBD1
cdr3_nt: TGCGCCAGCAGCCAATCCGGACAGGGGGACTATGGCTACACCTTC
cdr3_aa: CASSQSGQGDYGYTF

cdr3_length: 14
v_call: TRBV6-5
j_call: TRBJ1-5
clone_size: once
d_call: .
cdr3_nt: TGTGCCAGCATGGTGGGCGGGGGTGAACAGCCCCAGCATTTT
cdr3_aa: CASMVGGGEQPQHF

cdr3_length: 15
v_call: TRBV5-1
j_call: TRBJ1-6
clone_size: once
d_call: TRBD1
cdr3_nt: TGCGCCAGCAGCTTGAGGACAGGGGGGATTTCACCCCTCCACTTT
cdr3_aa: CASSLRTGGISPLHF

cdr3_length: 15
v_call: TRBV6-5
j_call: TRBJ1-3
clone_size: .
d_call: TRBD1
cdr3_nt: TGTGCCAGCAGTTTGGACAGGGGGCCTGGAAACACCATATATTTT
cdr3_aa: CASSLDRGPGNTIYF

cdr3_length: 15
v_call: TRBV5-1
j_call: TRBJ2-7
clone_size: .
d_call: .
cdr3_nt: TGCGCCAGCAGACAGAGGTTTGGACAAACCTACGAGCAGTACTTC
cdr3_aa: CASRQRFGQTYEQYF

cdr3_length: 13
v_call: TRBV5-1
j_call: TRBJ1-2
clone_size: once
d_call: .
cdr3_nt: TGCGCCAGCAGCTGGGACACGAACTATGGCTACACCTTC
cdr3_aa: CASSWDTNYGYTF

cdr3_length: 15
v_call: TRBV18
j_call: TRBJ1-6
clone_size: few
d_call: .
cdr3_nt: TGTGCCAGCTCATCCGGGACAACCGATAATTCACCCCTCCACTTT
cdr3_aa: CASSSGTTDNSPLHF

cdr3_length: 14
v_call: TRBV7-2
j_call: TRBJ2-5
clone_size: .
d_call: .
cdr3_nt: TGTGCCAGCAGCCTTGGACTGACCGGGGGAACCCAGTACTTC
cdr3_aa: CASSLGLTGGTQYF

cdr3_length: 15
v_call: TRBV24-1
j_call: TRBJ2-1
clone_size: .
d_call: TRBD1
cdr3_nt: TGTGCCACCAGTGATTACGACAGGGGGCTGAAGGAGCAGTTCTTC
cdr3_aa: CATSDYDRGLKEQFF

cdr3_length: 15
v_call: TRBV5-1
j_call: TRBJ1-3
clone_size: .
d_call: TRBD1
cdr3_nt: TGCGCCAGCAGCCCCACAGGGGGCCCTGGAAACACCATATATTTT
cdr3_aa: CASSPTGGPGNTIYF

cdr3_length: 12
v_call: TRBV12-3/TRBV12-4
j_call: TRBJ1-2
clone_size: .
d_call: TRBD1
cdr3_nt: TGTGCCAGCACCTCGACAGGGTATGGCTACACCTTC
cdr3_aa: CASTSTGYGYTF

cdr3_length: 17
v_call: TRBV19
j_call: TRBJ1-5
clone_size: .
d_call: TRBD1
cdr3_nt: TGTGCCAGTAGTATAGATCGAGGACAGGGGATGAATCAGCCCCAGCATTTT
cdr3_aa: CASSIDRGQGMNQPQHF

cdr3_length: 16
v_call: TRBV18
j_call: TRBJ2-5
clone_size: .
d_call: .
cdr3_nt: TGTGCCAGCTCACCGCGGGGGCCCTCTTCGGGGGAGACCCAGTACTTC
cdr3_aa: CASSPRGPSSGETQYF

cdr3_length: 14
v_call: TRBV7-2
j_call: TRBJ1-1
clone_size: .
d_call: TRBD1
cdr3_nt: TGTGCCAGCAGCCAGGGACAGGGGGACACTGAAGCTTTCTTT
cdr3_aa: CASSQGQGDTEAFF

cdr3_length: 15
v_call: TRBV5-6
j_call: TRBJ1-5
clone_size: .
d_call: TRBD1
cdr3_nt: TGTGCCAGCAGCTGGGGGACAGGGGGCGGACAGCCCCAGCATTTT
cdr3_aa: CASSWGTGGGQPQHF

cdr3_length: 14
v_call: TRBV6-5
j_call: TRBJ1-4
clone_size: few
d_call: TRBD1
cdr3_nt: TGTGCCAGCAGTCGGGCAGGGGGCTATGAAAAACTGTTTTTT
cdr3_aa: CASSRAGGYEKLFF

cdr3_length: 14
v_call: TRBV7-8
j_call: TRBJ2-3
clone_size: once
d_call: .
cdr3_nt: TGTGCCAGCAGCCCCCAGGGGTCCACAGATACGCAGTATTTT
cdr3_aa: CASSPQGSTDTQYF